Here is one T cell receptor (beta chain) with its context. Antigen unknown. This CDR3 has 13 amino acids. The germline V gene encodes CDR1 WSHSY and CDR2 SAAADI. V dropped 4 bases and J dropped 0 bases, with 5 bases sitting between them. This specimen comes from a study of shared clonotypes between healthy human individuals. Whole-study context: For every donor, three CD4 naive, three CD4 memory, two CD8 naive and one CD8 memory plates were used. Study outcomes and limitations: Sequencing depth was predicted to influence how clonotypes are shared among donors. Generation probability values for non-shared clonotypes were lower than those for clonotypes shared by all four donors.

The study separated CD4+ cells into CD45RA+ naive and CD45RA-negative memory subsets. Assay: immunoSEQ multiplex PCR; the TCRdb copy retains only in-frame clones and omits some. The sample has approximately 1,500,000 clones; under 99% are singletons. The chain has TRBV10-2 and TRBJ2-3; D gene unclear. The clonotype comes from a young man in good health. Material for sequencing was naive CD4+ T cells sorted from blood. As to subset: CD45RA+ positively selected. The CDR3 here is CASSGGSTDTQYF. CDR3 nucleotide sequence: TGCGCCAGCAGTGGTGGCAGCACAGATACGCAGTATTTT.